This entry features one T cell receptor beta chain sequence. The sample holds a few counts of this clone. Which antigen it targets is not known. No base quality information exists; no much larger clone differs at one position. The source of the sample is a study of beta chain features in type 1 diabetes (dated by TCRdb to 2016 to 2018). Notes on the research overall: Mean age, gender distribution, total cell number and subset yield were not different between patients and healthy donors. A total of about 100,000,000 sorted cells were examined across all samples, and RNA yield correlated strongly with the number of cells per subset. In the study, TCRB repertoires of sorted circulating CD4+ T cell subsets from recently diagnosed type 1 diabetes patients were compared with those of matched healthy donors. Regulatory and stem cell-like memory subsets were obtained from only 8 patients and roughly 8 healthy donors, while naive and central memory subsets were obtained from all 30 or so donors. Overall study results and their limits: Naive, central memory and regulatory TCRB repertoires appeared to be more alike among patients than among healthy donors. Patients with type 1 diabetes made fewer insertions and deleted more nucleotides at VDJ recombination sites, implying thymic rearrangement abnormalities. Because small numbers of individuals were included in the HLA sub-analyses, any influence of HLA type on TCRB rearrangement was left unresolved. In all four CD4+ subsets, TCRB CDR3 length was moderately but significantly shorter in type 1 diabetes patients. PCR may preferentially amplify shorter templates, but because patient and control samples were amplified and corrected together, any resulting skew would affect both groups equally. Because cDNA rather than genomic DNA was sequenced, highly expressing activated cells could have been over-represented, although no difference in activation and CD3 levels was found between groups.

The entire amount of isolated RNA was reverse transcribed using the High Capacity cDNA Reverse Transcription Kit, so the sequenced TCRB transcripts were expressed ones. Naive, central memory and regulatory T cell samples underwent deep immunoSEQ sequencing, averaging about 3.57 million total reads per sample. After sorted cells were lysed in RLT buffer, RNA was extracted with DNase-treated RNeasy Micro or Mini kits, with the choice depending on cell number. Each cell subset was processed on its own to prevent cross-contamination, while patient and healthy donor samples were processed together. The immunoSEQ multiplex PCR was used to amplify TCRB sequences from cDNA, generating 87-bp fragments that spanned the CDR3 region. Amplicons were sequenced on the Illumina HiSeq platform. From the authors' description of their analysis: PCR bias was computationally corrected using synthetic template baselines, reads within Hamming distance 2 were collapsed, and singletons that could not be merged were discarded. Reads were aligned to IMGT to assign V, D and J genes, CDR3 length, and insertions or deletions at six rearrangement sites. Within each subset, clonotype counts were normalized to sorted cell number, after which true diversity and Gini coefficients were computed with the tcR R package. The overlap coefficient, calculated on TCRB nucleotide sequences, was used to measure repertoire sharing. Out-of-frame TCRB sequences from naive cells were analyzed to stand in for the pre-selection repertoire. What TCRdb holds here is the immuneACCESS table cut down to in-frame rearrangements. Part of the clones is not present; checked against another copy, under half of the missing clones reflect an unresolved V gene, and the others are unexplained. V and J calls and clone size follow that table, whereas D and trimming were derived from the DNA. This sample lists 900,000 or so clones; 17% were detected once. The top ten clonotypes cover about 0.02% of the sample.

A single peripheral blood draw of 90 to 150 mL on average was collected from each donor into heparinised tubes. Naive, central memory, regulatory and stem cell-like memory CD4+ T cells were sorted on a BD FACSAria II using a panel including CD45RO, CCR7, CD25, CD127, CD95 and CD27. A purity above 95% was achieved for all sorted populations. PBMCs were isolated right away by Lymphoprep density gradient centrifugation and were stained directly, without culture. So that batch effects would be minimized, each experiment stained and sorted samples in pairs, pairing one healthy donor with one patient. The origin of this receptor is a woman between 18 and 29 years old in good health. Sequenced input: naive CD4+ T cells from blood. The sample's cell subset or site label is to be understood as: true naive CD4+ T cells.

This receptor has the CDR3 CASSFGTGYEQYF. At the DNA level, the sequence is TGTGCCAGCAGCTTCGGGACAGGGTACGAGCAGTACTTC. The sequence joins TRBV9 to TRBJ2-7; 9 bases in between match TRBD1. The CDR3 has 13 amino acids, counting the end cysteine and phenylalanine. Only the CDR3 region is kept as DNA, spanning 39 bases read in frame from base 1. Unmatched junction bases come to 3, with V trimmed by 4 bases and J by 4 bases. In the germline V gene, CDR1 corresponds to SGDLS and CDR2 to YYNGEE.